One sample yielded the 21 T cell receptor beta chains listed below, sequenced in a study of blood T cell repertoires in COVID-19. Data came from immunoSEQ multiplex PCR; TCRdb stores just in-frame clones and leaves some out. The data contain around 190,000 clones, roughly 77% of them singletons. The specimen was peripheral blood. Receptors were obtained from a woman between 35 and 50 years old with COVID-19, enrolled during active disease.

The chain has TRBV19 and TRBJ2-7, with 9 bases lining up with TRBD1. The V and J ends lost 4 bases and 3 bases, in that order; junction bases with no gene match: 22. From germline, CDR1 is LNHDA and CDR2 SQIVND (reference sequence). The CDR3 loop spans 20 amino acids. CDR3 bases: TGTGCCAGTAGTAATACGCTCGGGGACAGGGCATTCGAGCCCCACTACGAGCAGTACTTC. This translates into CASSNTLGDRAFEPHYEQYF.

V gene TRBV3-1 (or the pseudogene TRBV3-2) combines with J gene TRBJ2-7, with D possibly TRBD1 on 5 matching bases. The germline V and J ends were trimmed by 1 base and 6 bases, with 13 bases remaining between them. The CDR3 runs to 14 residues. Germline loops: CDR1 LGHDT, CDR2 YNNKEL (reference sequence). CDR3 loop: CASSQGQTPGEQYF. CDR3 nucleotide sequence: TGTGCCAGCAGCCAAGGACAGACCCCCGGCGAGCAGTACTTC.

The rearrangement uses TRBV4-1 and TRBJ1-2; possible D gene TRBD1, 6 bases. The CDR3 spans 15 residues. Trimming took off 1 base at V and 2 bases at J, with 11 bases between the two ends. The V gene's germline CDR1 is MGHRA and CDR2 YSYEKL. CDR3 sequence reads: CASSQAGTPNYGYTF. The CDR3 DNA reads TGCGCCAGCAGCCAAGCCGGGACACCGAACTATGGCTACACCTTC.

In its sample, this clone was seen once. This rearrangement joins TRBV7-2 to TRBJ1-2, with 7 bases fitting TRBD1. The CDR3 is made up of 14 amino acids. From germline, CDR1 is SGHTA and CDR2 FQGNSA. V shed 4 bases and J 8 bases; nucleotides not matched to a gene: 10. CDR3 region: CASSSLLPGGGYTF. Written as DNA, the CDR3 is TGTGCCAGCAGCTCTCTCCTTCCAGGGGGGGGCTACACCTTC. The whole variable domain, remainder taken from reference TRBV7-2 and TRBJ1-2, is GAGVSQSPSNKVTEKGKDVELRCDPISGHTALYWYRQSLGQGLEFLIYFQGNSAPDKSGLPSDRFSAERTGGSVSTLTIQRTQQEDSAVYLCASSSLLPGGGYTFGSGTRLTVV.

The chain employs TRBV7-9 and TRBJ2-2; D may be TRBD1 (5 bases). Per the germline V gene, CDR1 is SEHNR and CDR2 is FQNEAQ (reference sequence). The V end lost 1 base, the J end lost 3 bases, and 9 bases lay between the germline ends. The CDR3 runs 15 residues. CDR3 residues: CASSLEGIDTGELFF. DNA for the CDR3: TGTGCCAGCAGCTTAGAGGGGATCGACACCGGGGAGCTGTTTTTT.

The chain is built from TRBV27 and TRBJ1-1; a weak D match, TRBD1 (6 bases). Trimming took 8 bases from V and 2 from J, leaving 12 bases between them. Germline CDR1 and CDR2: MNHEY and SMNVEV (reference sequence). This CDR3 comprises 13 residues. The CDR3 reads CASWGQVNTEAFF. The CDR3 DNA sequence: TGTGCCAGCTGGGGACAAGTAAACACTGAAGCTTTCTTT.

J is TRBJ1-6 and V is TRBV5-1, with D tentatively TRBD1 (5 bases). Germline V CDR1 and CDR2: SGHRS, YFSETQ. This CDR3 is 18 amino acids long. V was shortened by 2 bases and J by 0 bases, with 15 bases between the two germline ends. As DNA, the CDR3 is TGCGCCAGCAGCTTTAATGATCCGGGGGGCTCCTATAATTCACCCCTCCACTTT. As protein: CASSFNDPGGSYNSPLHF.

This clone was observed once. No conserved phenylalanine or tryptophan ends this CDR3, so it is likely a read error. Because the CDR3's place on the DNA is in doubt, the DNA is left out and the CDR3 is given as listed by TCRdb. CDR3 sequence reads: CASSKEHRKT. This rearrangement joins TRBV21-1 to TRBJ2-7; the D call TRBD1 from the table was never checked on the DNA. TRBV21-1 is an annotated pseudogene. The CDR3 length equals 10 residues, ends included.

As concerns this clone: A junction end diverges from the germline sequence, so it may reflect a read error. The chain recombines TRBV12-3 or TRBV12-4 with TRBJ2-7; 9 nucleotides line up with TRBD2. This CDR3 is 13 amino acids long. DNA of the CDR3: TGTGCCAGCAGTTTAAATAGCGGGGGAGAGCCCAACTTC. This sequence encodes CASSLNSGGEPNF.

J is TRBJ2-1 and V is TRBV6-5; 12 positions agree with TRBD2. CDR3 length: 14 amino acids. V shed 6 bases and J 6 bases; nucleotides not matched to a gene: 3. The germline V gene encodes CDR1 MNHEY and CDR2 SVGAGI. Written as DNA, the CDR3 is TGTGCCAGCAGAGTACTAGCGGGAGGCAATGAGCAGTTCTTC. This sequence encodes CASRVLAGGNEQFF.

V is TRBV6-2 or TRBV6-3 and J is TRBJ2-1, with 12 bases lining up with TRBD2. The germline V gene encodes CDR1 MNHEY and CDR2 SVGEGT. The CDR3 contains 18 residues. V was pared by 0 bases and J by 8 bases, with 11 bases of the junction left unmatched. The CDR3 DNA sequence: TGTGCCAGCAGTTACTCGATCTCACGGCTAGCGGGGGGGCATGAGCAGTTCTTC. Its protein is CASSYSISRLAGGHEQFF.

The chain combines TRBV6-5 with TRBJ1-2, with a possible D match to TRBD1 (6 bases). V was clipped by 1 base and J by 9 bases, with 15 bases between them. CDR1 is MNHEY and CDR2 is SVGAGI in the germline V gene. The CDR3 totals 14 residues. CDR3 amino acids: CASSYLGGAESYTF. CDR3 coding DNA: TGTGCCAGCAGTTACTTGGGGGGGGCTGAAAGCTACACCTTC.

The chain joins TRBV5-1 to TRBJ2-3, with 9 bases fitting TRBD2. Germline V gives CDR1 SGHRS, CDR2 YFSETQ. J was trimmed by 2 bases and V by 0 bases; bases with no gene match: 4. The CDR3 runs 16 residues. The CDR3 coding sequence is TGCGCCAGCAGCTTGGGACTAGCGGAGATCACAGATACGCAGTATTTT. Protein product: CASSLGLAEITDTQYF.

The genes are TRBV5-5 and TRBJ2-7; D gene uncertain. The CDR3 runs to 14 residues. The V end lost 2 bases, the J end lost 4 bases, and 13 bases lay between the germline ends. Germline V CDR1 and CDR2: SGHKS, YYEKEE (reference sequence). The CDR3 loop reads CASSFYRLVYEQYF. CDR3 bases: TGTGCCAGCAGCTTCTACCGACTTGTTTACGAGCAGTACTTC.

This chain's CDR3 is CASSLDRFPYEQYF. In DNA form, the CDR3 reads TGCGCCAGCAGCCTGGACAGATTCCCCTACGAGCAGTACTTC. The V call is TRBV5-1, the J call TRBJ2-7; the D gene is possibly TRBD1 (6 bases). The CDR3 is 14 amino acids. Germline values: CDR1 SGHRS, CDR2 YFSETQ. Trimming cost V 4 bases and J 2 bases, with 13 bases left between them. Full variable domain (missing parts from reference TRBV5-1 and TRBJ2-7): KAGVTQTPRYLIKTRGQQVTLSCSPISGHRSVSWYQQTPGQGLQFLFEYFSETQRNKGNFPGRFSGRQFSNSRSEMNVSTLELGDSALYLCASSLDRFPYEQYFGPGTRLTVT.

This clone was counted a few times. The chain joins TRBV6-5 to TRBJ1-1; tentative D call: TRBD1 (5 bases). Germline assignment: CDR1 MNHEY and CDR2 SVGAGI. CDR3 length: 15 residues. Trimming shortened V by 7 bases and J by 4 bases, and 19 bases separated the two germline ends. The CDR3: CASIRGGARSTEAFF. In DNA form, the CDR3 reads TGTGCCAGCATCCGGGGAGGGGCTAGGAGCACTGAAGCTTTCTTT.

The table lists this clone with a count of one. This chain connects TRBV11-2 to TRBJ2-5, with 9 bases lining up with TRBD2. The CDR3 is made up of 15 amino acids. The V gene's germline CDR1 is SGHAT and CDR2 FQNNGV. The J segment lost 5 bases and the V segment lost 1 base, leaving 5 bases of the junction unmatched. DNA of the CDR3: TGTGCCAGCAGCTTAGTTAGCGGGAGTTTGGAGACCCAGTACTTC. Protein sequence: CASSLVSGSLETQYF. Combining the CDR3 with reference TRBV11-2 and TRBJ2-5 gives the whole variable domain EAGVAQSPRYKIIEKRQSVAFWCNPISGHATLYWYQQILGQGPKLLIQFQNNGVVDDSQLPKDRFSAERLKGVDSTLKIQPAKLEDSAVYLCASSLVSGSLETQYFGPGTRLLVL.

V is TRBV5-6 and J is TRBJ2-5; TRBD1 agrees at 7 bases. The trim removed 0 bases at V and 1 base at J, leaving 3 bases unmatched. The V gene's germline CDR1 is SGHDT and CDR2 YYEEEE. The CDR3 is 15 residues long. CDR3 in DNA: TGTGCCAGCAGCTTGGGATCAGGGGGCCAAGAGACCCAGTACTTC. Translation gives CASSLGSGGQETQYF.

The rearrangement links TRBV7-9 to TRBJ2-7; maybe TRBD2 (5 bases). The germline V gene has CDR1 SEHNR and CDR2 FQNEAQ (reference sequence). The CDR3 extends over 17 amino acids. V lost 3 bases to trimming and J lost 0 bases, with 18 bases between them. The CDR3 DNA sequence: TGTGCCAGCAGCTTTTACCGGGCGGGTCATAGCTCCTACGAGCAGTACTTC. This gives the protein CASSFYRAGHSSYEQYF.

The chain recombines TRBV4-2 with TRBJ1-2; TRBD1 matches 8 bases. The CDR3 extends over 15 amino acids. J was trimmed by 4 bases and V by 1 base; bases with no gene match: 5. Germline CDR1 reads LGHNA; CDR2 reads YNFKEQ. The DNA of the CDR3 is TGTGCCAGCAGCCAAGCGACAGGGGCCTTCTATGGCTACACCTTC. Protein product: CASSQATGAFYGYTF.

The chain's CDR3 is CASSPGRGDEQYF. As DNA, the CDR3 is TGCGCCAGCAGCCCGGGCCGCGGGGACGAGCAGTACTTC. The chain is built from TRBV10-1 and TRBJ2-7; a weak D match, TRBD2 (6 bases). The germline V and J ends were trimmed by 6 bases and 5 bases, with 14 bases remaining between them. Germline-derived CDR1 and CDR2 are WNHNN and SYGVQD (reference sequence). The CDR3 consists of 13 residues.